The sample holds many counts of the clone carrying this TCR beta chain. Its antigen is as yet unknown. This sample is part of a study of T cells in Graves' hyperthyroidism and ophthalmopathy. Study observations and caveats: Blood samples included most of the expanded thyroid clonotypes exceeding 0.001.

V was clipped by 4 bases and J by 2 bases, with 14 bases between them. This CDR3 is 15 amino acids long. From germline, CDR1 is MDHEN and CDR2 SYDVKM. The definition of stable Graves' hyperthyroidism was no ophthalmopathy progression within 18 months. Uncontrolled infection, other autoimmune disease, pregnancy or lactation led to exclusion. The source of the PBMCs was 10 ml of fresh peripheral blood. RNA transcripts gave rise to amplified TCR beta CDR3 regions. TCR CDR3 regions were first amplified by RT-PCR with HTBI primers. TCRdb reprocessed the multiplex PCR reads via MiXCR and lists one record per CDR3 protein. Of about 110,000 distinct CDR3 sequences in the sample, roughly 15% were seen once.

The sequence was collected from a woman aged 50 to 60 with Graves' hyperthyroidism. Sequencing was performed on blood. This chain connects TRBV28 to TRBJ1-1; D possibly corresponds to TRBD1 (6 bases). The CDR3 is CASSSPLRGNTEAFF. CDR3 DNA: TGTGCCAGCAGTTCACCGCTCAGGGGAAACACTGAAGCTTTCTTT.